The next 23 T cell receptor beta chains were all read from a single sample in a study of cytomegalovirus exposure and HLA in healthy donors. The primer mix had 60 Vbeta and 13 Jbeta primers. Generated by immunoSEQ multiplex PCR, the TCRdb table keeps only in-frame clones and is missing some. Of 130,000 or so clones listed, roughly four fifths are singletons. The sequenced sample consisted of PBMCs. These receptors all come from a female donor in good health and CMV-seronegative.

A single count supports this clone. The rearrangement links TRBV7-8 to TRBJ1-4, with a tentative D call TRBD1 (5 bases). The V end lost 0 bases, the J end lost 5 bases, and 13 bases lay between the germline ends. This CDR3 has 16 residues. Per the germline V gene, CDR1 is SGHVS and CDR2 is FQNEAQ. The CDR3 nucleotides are TGTGCCAGCAGCTTAGCAGTACAGGAGGGAAATGAAAAACTGTTTTTT. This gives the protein CASSLAVQEGNEKLFF. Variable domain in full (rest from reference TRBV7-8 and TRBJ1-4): GAGVSQSPRYKVAKRGQDVALRCDPISGHVSLFWYQQALGQGPEFLTYFQNEAQLDKSGLPSDRFFAERPEGSVSTLKIQRTQQEDSAVYLCASSLAVQEGNEKLFFGSGTQLSVL.

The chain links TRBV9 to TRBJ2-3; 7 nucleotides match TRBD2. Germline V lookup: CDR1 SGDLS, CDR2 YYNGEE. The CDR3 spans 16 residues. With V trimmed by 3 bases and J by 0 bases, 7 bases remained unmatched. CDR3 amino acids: CASSDLAETSTDTQYF. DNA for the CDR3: TGTGCCAGCAGCGATCTAGCGGAAACTAGCACAGATACGCAGTATTTT.

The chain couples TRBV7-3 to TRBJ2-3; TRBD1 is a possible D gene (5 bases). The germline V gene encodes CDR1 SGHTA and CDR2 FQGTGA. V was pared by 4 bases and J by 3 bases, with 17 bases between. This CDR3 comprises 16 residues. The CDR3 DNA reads TGTGCCAGCAGCTCTTCAGCCCAGGGTGGTACAGATACGCAGTATTTT. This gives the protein CASSSSAQGGTDTQYF. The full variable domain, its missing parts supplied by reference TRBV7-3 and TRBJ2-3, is GAGVSQTPSNKVTEKGKYVELRCDPISGHTALYWYRQSLGQGPEFLIYFQGTGAADDSGLPNDRFFAVRPEGSVSTLKIQRTERGDSAVYLCASSSSAQGGTDTQYFGPGTRLTVL.

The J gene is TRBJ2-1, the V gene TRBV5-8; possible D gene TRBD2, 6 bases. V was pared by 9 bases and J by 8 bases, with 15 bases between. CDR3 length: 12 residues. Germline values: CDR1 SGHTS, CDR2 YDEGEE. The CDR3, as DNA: TGTGCCACCTCGGAAGGGGAGGATGAGCAGTTCTTC. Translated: CATSEGEDEQFF.

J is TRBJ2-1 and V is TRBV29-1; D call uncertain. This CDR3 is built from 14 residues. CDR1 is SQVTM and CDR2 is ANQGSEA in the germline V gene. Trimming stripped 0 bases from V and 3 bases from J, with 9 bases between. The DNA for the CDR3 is TGCAGCGTTGAAGAGAACTCGATCTACAATGAGCAGTTCTTC. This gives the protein CSVEENSIYNEQFF.

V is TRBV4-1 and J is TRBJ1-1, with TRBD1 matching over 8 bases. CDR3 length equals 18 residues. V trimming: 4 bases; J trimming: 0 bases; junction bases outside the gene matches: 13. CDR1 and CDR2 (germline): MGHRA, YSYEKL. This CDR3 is CASSPADRGPPLNTEAFF. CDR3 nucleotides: TGCGCCAGCAGCCCGGCAGACAGGGGCCCTCCTCTGAACACTGAAGCTTTCTTT.

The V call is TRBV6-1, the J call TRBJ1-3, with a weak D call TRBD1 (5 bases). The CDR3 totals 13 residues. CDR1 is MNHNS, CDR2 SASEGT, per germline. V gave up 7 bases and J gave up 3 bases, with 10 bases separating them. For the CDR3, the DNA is TGTGCCAGCAACGAAGGGGTTGGAAACACCATATATTTT. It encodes CASNEGVGNTIYF.

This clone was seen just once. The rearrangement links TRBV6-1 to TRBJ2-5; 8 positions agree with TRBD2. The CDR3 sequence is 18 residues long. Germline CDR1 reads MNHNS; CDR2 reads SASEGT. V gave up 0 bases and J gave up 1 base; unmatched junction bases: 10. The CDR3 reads CASSEALLGGGFQETQYF. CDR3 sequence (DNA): TGTGCCAGCAGTGAAGCGCTTCTGGGCGGGGGGTTCCAAGAGACCCAGTACTTC.

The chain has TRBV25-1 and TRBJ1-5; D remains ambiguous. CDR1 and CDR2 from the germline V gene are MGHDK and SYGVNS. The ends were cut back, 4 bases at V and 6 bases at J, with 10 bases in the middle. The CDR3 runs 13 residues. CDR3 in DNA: TGTGCCAGCAGTGGGGAGGGTGGTCAGCCCCAGCATTTT. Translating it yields CASSGEGGQPQHF. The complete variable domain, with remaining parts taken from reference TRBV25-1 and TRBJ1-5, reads EADIYQTPRYLVIGTGKKITLECSQTMGHDKMYWYQQDPGMELHLIHYSYGVNSTEKGDLSSESTVSRIRTEHFPLTLESARPSHTSQYLCASSGEGGQPQHFGDGTRLSIL.

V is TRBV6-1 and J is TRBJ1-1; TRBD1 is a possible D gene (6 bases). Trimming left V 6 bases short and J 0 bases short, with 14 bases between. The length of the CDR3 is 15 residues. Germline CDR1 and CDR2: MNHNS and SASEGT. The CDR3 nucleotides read TGTGCCAGCAGCGACTGGGACACGGTGAACACTGAAGCTTTCTTT. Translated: CASSDWDTVNTEAFF.

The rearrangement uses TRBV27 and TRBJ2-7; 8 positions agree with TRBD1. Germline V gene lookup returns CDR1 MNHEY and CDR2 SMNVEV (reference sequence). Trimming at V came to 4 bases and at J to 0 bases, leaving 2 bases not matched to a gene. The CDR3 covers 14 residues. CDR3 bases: TGTGCCAGCAGTTGGACAGGGAGCTCCTACGAGCAGTACTTC. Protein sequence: CASSWTGSSYEQYF.

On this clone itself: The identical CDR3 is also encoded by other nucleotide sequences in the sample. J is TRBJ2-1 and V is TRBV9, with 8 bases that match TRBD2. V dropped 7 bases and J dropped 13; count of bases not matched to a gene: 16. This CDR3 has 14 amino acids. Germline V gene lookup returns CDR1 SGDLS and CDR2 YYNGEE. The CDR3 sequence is CASCAGGLDSEQFF. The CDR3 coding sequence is TGTGCCAGCTGCGCGGGGGGTCTCGATAGTGAACAGTTCTTC.

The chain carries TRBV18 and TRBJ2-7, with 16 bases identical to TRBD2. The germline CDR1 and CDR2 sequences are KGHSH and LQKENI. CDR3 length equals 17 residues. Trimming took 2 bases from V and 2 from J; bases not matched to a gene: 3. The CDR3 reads CASSPTGLAGGPYEQYF. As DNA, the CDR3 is TGTGCCAGCTCACCAACGGGACTAGCGGGAGGGCCCTACGAGCAGTACTTC.

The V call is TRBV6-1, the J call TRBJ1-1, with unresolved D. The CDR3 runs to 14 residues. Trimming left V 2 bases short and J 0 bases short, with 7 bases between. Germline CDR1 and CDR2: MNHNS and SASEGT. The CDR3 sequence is CASSETPLNTEAFF. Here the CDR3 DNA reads TGTGCCAGCAGTGAAACACCCCTGAACACTGAAGCTTTCTTT.

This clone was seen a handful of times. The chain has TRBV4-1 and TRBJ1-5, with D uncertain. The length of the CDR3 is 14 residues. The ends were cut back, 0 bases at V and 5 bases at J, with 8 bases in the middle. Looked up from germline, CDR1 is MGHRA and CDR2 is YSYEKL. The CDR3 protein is CASSQEPSDQPQHF. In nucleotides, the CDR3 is TGCGCCAGCAGCCAAGAACCGAGTGATCAGCCCCAGCATTTT.

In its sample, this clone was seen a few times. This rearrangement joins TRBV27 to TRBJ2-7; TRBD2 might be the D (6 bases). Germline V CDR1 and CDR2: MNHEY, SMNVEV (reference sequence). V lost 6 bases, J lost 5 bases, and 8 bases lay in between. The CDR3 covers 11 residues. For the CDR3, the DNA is TGTGCCAGCAGGAGGGAGGACGAGCAGTACTTC. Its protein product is CASRREDEQYF.

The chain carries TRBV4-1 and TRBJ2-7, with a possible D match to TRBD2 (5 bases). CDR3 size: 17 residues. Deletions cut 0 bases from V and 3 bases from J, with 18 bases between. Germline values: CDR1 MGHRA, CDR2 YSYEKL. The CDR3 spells CASSQEPSRNSLYEQYF. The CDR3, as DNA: TGCGCCAGCAGCCAAGAACCTAGCAGGAACTCGCTCTACGAGCAGTACTTC.

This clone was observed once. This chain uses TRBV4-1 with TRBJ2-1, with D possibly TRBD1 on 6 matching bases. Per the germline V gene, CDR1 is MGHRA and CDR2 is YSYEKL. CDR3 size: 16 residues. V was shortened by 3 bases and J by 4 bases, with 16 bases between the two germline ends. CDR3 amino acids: CASSHRGQLNYNEQFF. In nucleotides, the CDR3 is TGCGCCAGCAGCCACAGAGGACAGCTTAATTACAATGAGCAGTTCTTC.

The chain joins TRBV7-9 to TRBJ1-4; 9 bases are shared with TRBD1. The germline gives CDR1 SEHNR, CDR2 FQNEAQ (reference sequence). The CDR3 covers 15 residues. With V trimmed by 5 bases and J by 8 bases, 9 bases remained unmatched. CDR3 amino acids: CASSPPGQGFEKLFF. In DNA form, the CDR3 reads TGTGCCAGCAGCCCGCCGGGACAGGGTTTCGAAAAACTGTTTTTT.

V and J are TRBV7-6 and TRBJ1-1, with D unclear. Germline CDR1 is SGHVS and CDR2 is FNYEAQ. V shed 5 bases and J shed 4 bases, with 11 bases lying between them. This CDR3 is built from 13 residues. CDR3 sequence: CASSPREGTEAFF. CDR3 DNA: TGTGCCAGCAGCCCCAGAGAGGGCACTGAAGCTTTCTTT.

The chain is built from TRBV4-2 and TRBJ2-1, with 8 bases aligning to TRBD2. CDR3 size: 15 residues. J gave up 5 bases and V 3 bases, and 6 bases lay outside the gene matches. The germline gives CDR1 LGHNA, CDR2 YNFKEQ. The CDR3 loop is CASSHVPAGDNEQFF. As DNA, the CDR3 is TGTGCCAGCAGCCACGTACCAGCGGGGGACAATGAGCAGTTCTTC.

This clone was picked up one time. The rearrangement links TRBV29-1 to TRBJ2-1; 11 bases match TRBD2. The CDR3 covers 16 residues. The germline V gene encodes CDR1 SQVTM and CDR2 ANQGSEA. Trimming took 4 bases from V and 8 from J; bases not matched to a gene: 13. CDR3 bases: TGCAGCGTTGTTAGCGGGAGGGCAATTCTTAAGGATGAGCAGTTCTTC. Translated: CSVVSGRAILKDEQFF.

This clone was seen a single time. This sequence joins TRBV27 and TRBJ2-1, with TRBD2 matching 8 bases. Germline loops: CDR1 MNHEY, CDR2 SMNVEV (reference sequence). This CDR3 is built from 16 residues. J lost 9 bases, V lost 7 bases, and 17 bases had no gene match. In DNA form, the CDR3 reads TGTGCCAGCACCGATGAGGGAGCGGGAGCGAATAGTGAGCAGTTCTTC. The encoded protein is CASTDEGAGANSEQFF.